Reported below is one T cell receptor (beta chain). V shed 0 bases and J shed 0 bases, with 12 bases lying between them. The CDR3 totals 17 residues. Per germline, CDR1 LGHNA and CDR2 YNFKEQ. TCRdb ran MiXCR on the RT-PCR reads and lists one entry per CDR3 protein. The data contain about 680,000 distinct CDR3 sequences, about 14% of them singletons. The receptor was derived from a female donor in good health, serving as a healthy control. The sample consisted of memory CD4+ T cells from blood. The chain joins TRBV4-2 to TRBJ1-5, with D tentatively TRBD1 (6 bases). The CDR3 reads CASSQDGTKYSNQPQHF. In DNA, the CDR3 is TGTGCCAGCAGCCAAGATGGGACAAAGTATAGCAATCAGCCCCAGCATTTT.